This T cell receptor (beta chain) emerged from a study of PD-L1 blockade in urothelial cancer. Time point here: peripheral blood 6 weeks after treatment start. Clones were read by immunoSEQ multiplex PCR, and TCRdb kept only the in-frame ones, dropping some. The sample contains some 120,000 clones, more than 75% of which appear only once. Per the germline V gene, CDR1 is MNHNS and CDR2 is SASEGT. CDR3 length equals 15 residues. V trimming: 4 bases; J trimming: 4 bases; junction bases outside the gene matches: 5. The chain recombines TRBV6-1 with TRBJ2-3; 10 nucleotides line up with TRBD2. This specimen consisted of PBMCs, obtained around atezolizumab (anti-PD-L1) treatment. The receptor comes from a man over 45 with urothelial cancer. In nucleotides, the CDR3 is TGTGCCAGCAGTGTCCTAGCGGGAGCTGCAGATACGCAGTATTTT. It encodes CASSVLAGAADTQYF.